The T cell receptor beta chain described here comes from a study of blood T cell repertoires in COVID-19. Some clones are missing from TCRdb's copy, which holds only in-frame ones; the method was immunoSEQ multiplex PCR. Among tens of thousands of clones listed, about 86% were seen once. The germline V gene has CDR1 MDHEN and CDR2 SYDVKM. The V gene end was trimmed by 3 bases and the J gene end by 7 bases; junction bases not matched to a gene: 7. This CDR3 has 14 residues. The chain is built from TRBV28 and TRBJ1-2, with 8 bases that match TRBD1. This TCR derives from a human donor in a cohort sampled during active COVID-19. Sequenced sample: peripheral blood. The CDR3 region has the DNA TGTGCCAGCAGTTTTTACAGGGGGGAAGGTGGCTACACCTTC. It yields the protein CASSFYRGEGGYTF.